These 15 T cell receptor beta chains came from one sample sequenced in a study of a mutant IDH1 vaccine in newly diagnosed glioma. The assay was immunoSEQ multiplex PCR, and TCRdb's table has in-frame clones only and misses some. In the table there are 45,000 to 70,000 clones, about 91% of which are singletons. Time point denoted: baseline, week 1 (first vaccination visit). The sample's treatment: pre-vaccination baseline after standard-of-care therapy. Sample: PBMCs, taken from a glioma patient treated with radiotherapy, temozolomide or both. All receptors derive from a man in his forties or fifties with glioma.

Written as DNA, the CDR3 is TGCGCCAGCAGCTTGGGGCTAAGGGTGAGCGGCCTCTCCTACGAGCAGTACTTC. It encodes CASSLGLRVSGLSYEQYF. The rearrangement uses TRBV5-1 and TRBJ2-7, with a weak D call TRBD2 (5 bases). The CDR3 consists of 18 residues. With 0 bases removed from V and 0 bases from J, the gap between germline ends came to 19 bases. The germline gives CDR1 SGHRS, CDR2 YFSETQ.

In DNA, the CDR3 is TGTGCCAGCTCCTCAGGGGAATCCTCAAATCAGCCCCAGCATTTT. It translates to CASSSGESSNQPQHF. This chain joins TRBV7-9 and TRBJ1-5; weak D call: TRBD1 (6 bases). Trimming removed 8 bases at V and 4 bases at J, with 18 bases between. The CDR3 is made up of 15 amino acids. Germline V gene data show CDR1 as SEHNR and CDR2 as FQNEAQ (reference sequence).

The V call is TRBV5-6, the J call TRBJ2-7; D is ambiguous. CDR3 length: 15 residues. Trimming cost V 1 base and J 3 bases, with 14 bases left between them. Germline-derived CDR1 and CDR2 are SGHDT and YYEEEE. CDR3 bases: TGTGCCAGCAGCTTGTTCGGACCACGTTACTACGAGCAGTACTTC. Protein product: CASSLFGPRYYEQYF.

This sequence joins TRBV4-2 and TRBJ2-2; 7 nucleotides match TRBD2. With V trimmed by 2 bases and J by 0 bases, 3 bases remained unmatched. CDR1 and CDR2 (germline): LGHNA, YNFKEQ. This CDR3 spans 16 amino acids. CDR3 in DNA: TGTGCCAGCAGCCAACCGCTAGCGGCGAACACCGGGGAGCTGTTTTTT. Its translation is CASSQPLAANTGELFF.

This rearrangement joins TRBV18 to TRBJ1-4; 7 bases map to TRBD1. V was clipped by 6 bases and J by 8 bases; unmatched bases: 9. CDR1 KGHSH and CDR2 LQKENI come from the germline V gene. The CDR3 loop spans 14 amino acids. Here the CDR3 reads CASSERQGREKLFF. The CDR3 DNA reads as TGTGCCAGCTCTGAAAGACAGGGTAGAGAAAAACTGTTTTTT.

The V and J genes are TRBV2 and TRBJ1-1; TRBD1 might be the D (5 bases). From germline, CDR1 is SNHLY and CDR2 FYNNEI. Trimming pared 4 bases from V and 11 bases from J, leaving 14 bases between. The CDR3 is made up of 12 amino acids. The CDR3 bases are TGTGCCAGCAGTGGGGACGTCACAGAGGCTTTCTTT. This sequence encodes CASSGDVTEAFF.

This clone was counted once. The V gene is TRBV6-4, the J gene TRBJ1-2; D call uncertain. This CDR3 has 14 amino acids. Trimming removed 5 bases from V and 0 bases from J, with 10 bases in between. CDR1 and CDR2 from the germline V gene are MRHNA and SNTAGT. The CDR3 nucleotides are TGTGCCAGCAGTCCCGGACTGCCTAACTATGGCTACACCTTC. It is translated as CASSPGLPNYGYTF.

V usage is TRBV7-9 and J usage is TRBJ2-5, with 8 bases lining up with TRBD2. The CDR3 totals 15 residues. Germline V lookup: CDR1 SEHNR, CDR2 FQNEAQ (reference sequence). The ends lost 7 bases at V and 1 base at J; junction bases unmatched: 8. The CDR3 bases are TGTGCCAGCACCGGGGGGGGAGGGCCCCAAGAGACCCAGTACTTC. Encoded protein: CASTGGGGPQETQYF.

The chain is built from TRBV28 and TRBJ2-7; 8 bases are shared with TRBD1. V lost 7 bases to trimming and J lost 5 bases; unmatched junction nucleotides: 7. The CDR3 contains 13 residues. Germline loops: CDR1 MDHEN, CDR2 SYDVKM. In DNA, the CDR3 is TGTGCCAGCATGGCAGGGGGCATCCACGAGCAGTACTTC. Its translation is CASMAGGIHEQYF.

The V gene is TRBV2, the J gene TRBJ2-7; possible D gene TRBD2, 5 bases. The CDR3 is 12 amino acids. Germline assignment: CDR1 SNHLY and CDR2 FYNNEI. With 8 bases removed from V and 9 bases from J, the gap between germline ends came to 17 bases. The chain's CDR3 is CASGLALYWQYF. CDR3 in DNA: TGTGCCAGCGGGCTAGCCCTCTACTGGCAGTACTTC. Full variable domain (rest looked up from reference TRBV2 and TRBJ2-7): EPEVTQTPSHQVTQMGQEVILRCVPISNHLYFYWYRQILGQKVEFLVSFYNNEISEKSEIFDDQFSVERPDGSNFTLKIRSTKLEDSAMYFCASGLALYWQYFGPGTRLTVT.

The chain links TRBV9 to TRBJ1-1; D remains ambiguous. Germline assignment: CDR1 SGDLS and CDR2 YYNGEE. With 0 bases removed from V and 0 bases from J, the gap between germline ends came to 9 bases. The CDR3 covers 15 residues. CDR3 residues: CASSVAPGMNTEAFF. The CDR3 DNA reads TGTGCCAGCAGCGTAGCCCCAGGCATGAACACTGAAGCTTTCTTT.

The chain recombines TRBV28 with TRBJ1-5, with a weak D call TRBD1 (6 bases). This CDR3 is built from 14 residues. Trimming pared 5 bases from V and 3 bases from J, leaving 11 bases between. Per the germline V gene, CDR1 is MDHEN and CDR2 is SYDVKM. DNA for the CDR3: TGTGCCAGCAGTGCGGACAGTCTCAATCAGCCCCAGCATTTT. It codes for CASSADSLNQPQHF.

J is TRBJ2-1 and V is TRBV28; D unclear. The CDR3 totals 15 residues. Germline assignment: CDR1 MDHEN and CDR2 SYDVKM. Between the trimmed V and J ends, which lost 3 bases and 3 bases, there was a span of 12 bases. DNA of the CDR3: TGTGCCAGCAGTTTTGGGAACCCCTTCTACAATGAGCAGTTCTTC. This encodes CASSFGNPFYNEQFF.

This clone was counted a single time. The chain carries TRBV7-8 and TRBJ2-3, with TRBD2 identical over 8 bases. Germline loops: CDR1 SGHVS, CDR2 FQNEAQ. V shed 2 bases, J shed 1 base, and the junction held 14 bases outside the gene matches. CDR3 length: 19 amino acids. CDR3 DNA sequence: TGTGCCAGCAGCTTACTACTAGCGGCAAGGAGGGGAGGCACAGATACGCAGTATTTT. This encodes CASSLLLAARRGGTDTQYF.

V usage is TRBV27 and J usage is TRBJ1-6; 8 bases are a match to TRBD1. Per the germline V gene, CDR1 is MNHEY and CDR2 is SMNVEV (reference sequence). This CDR3 is built from 16 residues. The trim removed 4 bases at V and 7 bases at J, leaving 9 bases unmatched. CDR3 amino acids: CASSSPRGRRNSPLHF. CDR3 bases: TGTGCCAGCAGTTCTCCCAGGGGGCGCAGGAATTCACCCCTCCACTTT.